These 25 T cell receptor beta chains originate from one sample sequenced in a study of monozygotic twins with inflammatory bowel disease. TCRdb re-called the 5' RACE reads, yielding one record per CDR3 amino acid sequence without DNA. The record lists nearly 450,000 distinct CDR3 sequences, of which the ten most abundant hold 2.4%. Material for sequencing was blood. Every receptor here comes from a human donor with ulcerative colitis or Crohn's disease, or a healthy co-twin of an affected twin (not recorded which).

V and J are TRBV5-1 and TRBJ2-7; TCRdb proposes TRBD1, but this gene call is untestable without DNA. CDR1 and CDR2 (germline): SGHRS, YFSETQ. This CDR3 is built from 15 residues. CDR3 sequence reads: CASSLEQGISYEQYF.

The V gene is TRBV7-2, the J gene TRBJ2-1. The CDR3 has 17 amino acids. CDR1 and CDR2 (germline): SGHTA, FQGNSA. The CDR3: CASSLKVIGSSYNEQFF.

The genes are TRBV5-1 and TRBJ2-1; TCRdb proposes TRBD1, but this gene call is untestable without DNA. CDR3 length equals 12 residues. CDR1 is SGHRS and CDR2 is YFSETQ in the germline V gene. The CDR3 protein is CASSLQGNEQFF. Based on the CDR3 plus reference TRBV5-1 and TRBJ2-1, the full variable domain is KAGVTQTPRYLIKTRGQQVTLSCSPISGHRSVSWYQQTPGQGLQFLFEYFSETQRNKGNFPGRFSGRQFSNSRSEMNVSTLELGDSALYLCASSLQGNEQFFGPGTRLTVL.

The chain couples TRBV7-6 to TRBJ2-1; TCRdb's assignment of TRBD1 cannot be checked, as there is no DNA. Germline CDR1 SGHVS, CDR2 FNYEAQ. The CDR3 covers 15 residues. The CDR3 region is CASSSRDVYYNEQFF.

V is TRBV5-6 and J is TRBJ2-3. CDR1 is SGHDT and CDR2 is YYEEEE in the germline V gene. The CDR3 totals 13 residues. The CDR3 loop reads CASSLVAADTQYF.

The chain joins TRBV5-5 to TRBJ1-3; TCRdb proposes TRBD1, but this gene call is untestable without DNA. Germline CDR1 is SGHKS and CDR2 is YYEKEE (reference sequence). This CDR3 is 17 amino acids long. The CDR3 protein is CASSFEPGALSGNTIYF.

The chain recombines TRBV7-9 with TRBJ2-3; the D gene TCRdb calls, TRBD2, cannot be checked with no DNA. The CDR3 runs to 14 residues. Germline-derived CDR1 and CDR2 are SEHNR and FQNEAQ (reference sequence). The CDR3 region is CASSSSSGGDTQYF. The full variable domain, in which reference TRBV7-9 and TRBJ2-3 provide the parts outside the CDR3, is DTGVSQNPRHKITKRGQNVTFRCDPISEHNRLYWYRQTLGQGPEFLTYFQNEAQLEKSRLLSDRFSAERPKGSFSTLEIQRTEQGDSAMYLCASSSSSGGDTQYFGPGTRLTVL.

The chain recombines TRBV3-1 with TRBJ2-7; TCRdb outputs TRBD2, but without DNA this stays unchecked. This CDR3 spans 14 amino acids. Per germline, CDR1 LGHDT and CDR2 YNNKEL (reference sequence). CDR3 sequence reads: CASSQAGVLVEQYF.

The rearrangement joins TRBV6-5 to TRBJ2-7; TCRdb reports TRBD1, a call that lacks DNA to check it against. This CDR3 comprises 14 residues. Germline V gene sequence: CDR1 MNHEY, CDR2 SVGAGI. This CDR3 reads CASSYKQGPYEQYF.

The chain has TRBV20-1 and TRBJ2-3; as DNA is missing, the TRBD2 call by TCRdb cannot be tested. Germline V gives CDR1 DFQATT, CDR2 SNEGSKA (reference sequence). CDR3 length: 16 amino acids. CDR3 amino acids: CSAFRTSGGAADTQYF.

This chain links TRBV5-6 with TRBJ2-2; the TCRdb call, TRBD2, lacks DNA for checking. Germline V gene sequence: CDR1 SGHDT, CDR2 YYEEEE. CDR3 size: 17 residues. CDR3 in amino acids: CASSLGRTSGRTGELFF.

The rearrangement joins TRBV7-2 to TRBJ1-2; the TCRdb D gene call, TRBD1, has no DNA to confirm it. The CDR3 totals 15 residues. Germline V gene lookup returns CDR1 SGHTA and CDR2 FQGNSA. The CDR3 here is CASSTQTGQSYGYTF. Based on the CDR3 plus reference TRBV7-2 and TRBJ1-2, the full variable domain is GAGVSQSPSNKVTEKGKDVELRCDPISGHTALYWYRQSLGQGLEFLIYFQGNSAPDKSGLPSDRFSAERTGGSVSTLTIQRTQQEDSAVYLCASSTQTGQSYGYTFGSGTRLTVV.

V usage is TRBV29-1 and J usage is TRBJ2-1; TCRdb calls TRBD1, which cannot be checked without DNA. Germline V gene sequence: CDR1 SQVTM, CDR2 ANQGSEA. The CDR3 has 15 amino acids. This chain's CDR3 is CSVNRQGSSYNEQFF.

The CDR3 region is CASSFSGRGVVAFF. The chain combines TRBV12-3 or TRBV12-4 with TRBJ1-1; TCRdb indicates TRBD1, and absent DNA this call remains unverified. The CDR3 length is 14 residues.

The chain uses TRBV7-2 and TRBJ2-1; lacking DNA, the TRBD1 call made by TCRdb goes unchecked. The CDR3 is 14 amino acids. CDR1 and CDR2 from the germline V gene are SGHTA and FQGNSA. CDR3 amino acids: CASSTRDRKNEQFF.

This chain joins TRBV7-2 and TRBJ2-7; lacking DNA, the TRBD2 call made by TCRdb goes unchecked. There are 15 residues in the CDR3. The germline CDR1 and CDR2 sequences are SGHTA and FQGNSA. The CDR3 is CASSLGLASPYEQYF.

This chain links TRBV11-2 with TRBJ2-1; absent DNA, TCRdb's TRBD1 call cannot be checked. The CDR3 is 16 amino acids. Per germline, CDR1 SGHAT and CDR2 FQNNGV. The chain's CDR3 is CASSVRLAGAGNEQFF. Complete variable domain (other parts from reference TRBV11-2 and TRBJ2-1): EAGVAQSPRYKIIEKRQSVAFWCNPISGHATLYWYQQILGQGPKLLIQFQNNGVVDDSQLPKDRFSAERLKGVDSTLKIQPAKLEDSAVYLCASSVRLAGAGNEQFFGPGTRLTVL.

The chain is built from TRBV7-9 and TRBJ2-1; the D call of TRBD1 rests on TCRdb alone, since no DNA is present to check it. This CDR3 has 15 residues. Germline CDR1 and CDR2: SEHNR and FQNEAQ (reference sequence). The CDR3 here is CASSSGTLSYNEQFF.

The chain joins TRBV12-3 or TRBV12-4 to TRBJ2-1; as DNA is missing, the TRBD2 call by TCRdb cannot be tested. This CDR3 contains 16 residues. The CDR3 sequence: CASSLRTGGSYNEQFF.

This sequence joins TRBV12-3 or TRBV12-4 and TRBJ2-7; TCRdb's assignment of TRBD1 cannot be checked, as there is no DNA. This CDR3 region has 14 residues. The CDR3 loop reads CASSSNRASYEQYF.

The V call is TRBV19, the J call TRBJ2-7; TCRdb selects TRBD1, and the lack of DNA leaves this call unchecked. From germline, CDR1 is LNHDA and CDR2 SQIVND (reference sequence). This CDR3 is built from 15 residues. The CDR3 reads CASSIKLGRGTQQYF.

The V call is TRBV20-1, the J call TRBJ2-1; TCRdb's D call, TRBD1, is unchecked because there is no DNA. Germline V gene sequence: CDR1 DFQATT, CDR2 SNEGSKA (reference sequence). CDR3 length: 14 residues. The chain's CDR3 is CSAQPGPANNEQFF.

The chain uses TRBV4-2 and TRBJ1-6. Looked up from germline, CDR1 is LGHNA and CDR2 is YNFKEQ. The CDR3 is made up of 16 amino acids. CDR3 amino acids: CASSQEAADYNSPLHF.

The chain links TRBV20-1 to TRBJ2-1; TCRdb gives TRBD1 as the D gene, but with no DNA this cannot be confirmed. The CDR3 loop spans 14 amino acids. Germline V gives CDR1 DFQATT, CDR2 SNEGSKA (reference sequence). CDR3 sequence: CSARGGGPYNEQFF.

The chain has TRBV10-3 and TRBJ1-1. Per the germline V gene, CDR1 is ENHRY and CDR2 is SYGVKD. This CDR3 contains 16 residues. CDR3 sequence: CAIREGVGDSGTEAFF.